The text below deals with one TCR beta chain. Germline CDR1 reads SEHNR; CDR2 reads FQNEAQ (reference sequence). The CDR3 runs 13 residues. With 5 bases removed from V and 4 bases from J, the gap between germline ends came to 12 bases. Reverse transcription of roughly 0.5 to 1 ug RNA was performed with random hexamers. Via MiXCR, TCRdb re-called the immunoSEQ multiplex PCR reads, giving one row per CDR3 protein. The sample records roughly 110,000 distinct CDR3 sequences, approximately 90% being singletons. The data were taken from a study of CD8 T cells in Susac syndrome. The clonotype comes from a human donor in good health. The chain employs TRBV7-9 and TRBJ2-7; a possible D gene is TRBD2 (5 bases). Sequenced material: CD8+ T cells from PBMCs. CDR3 region: CASSPAGWYEQYF. The CDR3 coding sequence is TGTGCCAGCAGCCCCGCGGGTTGGTACGAGCAGTACTTC. Combining the CDR3 with reference TRBV7-9 and TRBJ2-7 gives the whole variable domain DTGVSQNPRHKITKRGQNVTFRCDPISEHNRLYWYRQTLGQGPEFLTYFQNEAQLEKSRLLSDRFSAERPKGSFSTLEIQRTEQGDSAMYLCASSPAGWYEQYFGPGTRLTVT.